Given below is one T cell receptor (beta chain) in context. This entry is derived from a study of blood T cell repertoires in COVID-19. For the study at large: The origin of the acute and convalescent COVID-19 samples was the United States, Italy and Spain. T cells, B-cell-depleted T cells, or PBMCs supplied cDNA or gDNA.

V lost 8 bases to trimming and J lost 1 base, with 24 bases between them. Looked up from germline, CDR1 is MDHEN and CDR2 is SYDVKM. The CDR3 extends over 17 amino acids. Per the study methods: Amplified reference gene primers provided the basis for estimating nucleated cell counts. TCRdb's table, derived via immunoSEQ multiplex PCR, lists solely in-frame clones and lacks some. V and J calls and clone size follow that table, whereas D and trimming were derived from the DNA. The data hold about 210,000 clones, with around 80% observed a single time. The V call is TRBV28, the J call TRBJ2-7; TRBD2 might be the D (6 bases). The sequence was obtained from a man in his fifties or sixties with active or convalescent COVID-19. Sequenced: peripheral blood. This CDR3 is CASRKGTSRGRSYEQYF. In nucleotides, the CDR3 is TGTGCCAGCCGGAAGGGGACCTCAAGAGGGAGGTCCTACGAGCAGTACTTC.